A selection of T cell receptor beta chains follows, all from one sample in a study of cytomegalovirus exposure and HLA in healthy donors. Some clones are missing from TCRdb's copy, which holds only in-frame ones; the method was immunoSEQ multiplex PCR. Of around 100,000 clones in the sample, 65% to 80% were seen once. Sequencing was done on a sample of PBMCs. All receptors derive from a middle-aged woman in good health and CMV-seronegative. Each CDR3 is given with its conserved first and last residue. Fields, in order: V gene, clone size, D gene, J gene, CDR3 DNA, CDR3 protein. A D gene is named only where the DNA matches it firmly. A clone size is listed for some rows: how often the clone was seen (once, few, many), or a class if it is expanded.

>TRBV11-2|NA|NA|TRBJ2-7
TGTGCCAGCAGCCGACCACTCAGCGGAGCCTACGAGCAGTACTTC
CASSRPLSGAYEQYF
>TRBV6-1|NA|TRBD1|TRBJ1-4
TGTGCCAGCAGTTCGGGACAGTCGAATGAAAAACTGTTTTTT
CASSSGQSNEKLFF
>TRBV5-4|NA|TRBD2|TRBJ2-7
TGTGCCAGCAGCTCCCTAGAACTACCGACTAGCGGGAGGATCAACGAGCAGTACTTC
CASSSLELPTSGRINEQYF
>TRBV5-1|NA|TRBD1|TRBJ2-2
TGCGCCAGCAGCGGACAGGGGGGTCCAAACACCGGGGAGCTGTTTTTT
CASSGQGGPNTGELFF
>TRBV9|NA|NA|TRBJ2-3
TGTGCCAGCAGCACGGGACTGCCGGCTGATACGCAGTATTTT
CASSTGLPADTQYF
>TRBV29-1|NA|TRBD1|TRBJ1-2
TGCAGCGTTGAGGAAGGGGGCGTGGGCTATGGCTACACCTTC
CSVEEGGVGYGYTF
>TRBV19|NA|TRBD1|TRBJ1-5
TGTGCCACCTCGGACAGGGTGGGCAATCAGCCCCAGCATTTT
CATSDRVGNQPQHF
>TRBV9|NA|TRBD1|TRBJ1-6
TGTGCCAGCAGCTCAATCGTCTCAGGGGACAGGGGAAATTCACCCCTCCACTTT
CASSSIVSGDRGNSPLHF
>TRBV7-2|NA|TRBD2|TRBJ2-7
TGTGCCAGCAGCCTGAGGACTAGCGGGACGGCGACCTACGAGCAGTACTTC
CASSLRTSGTATYEQYF
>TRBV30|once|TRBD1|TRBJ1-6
TGTGCCTGGAGTCGAGACAGGGGCGGTTCACCCCTCCACTTT
CAWSRDRGGSPLHF
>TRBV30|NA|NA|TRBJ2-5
TGTGCCTGGACGGGAAGACAAGAGACCCAGTACTTC
CAWTGRQETQYF
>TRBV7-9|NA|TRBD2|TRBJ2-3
TGTGCCAGCAGTCCCGGGCCTTTCCTAGCGGGAGGGCCAGGTACGCAGTATTTT
CASSPGPFLAGGPGTQYF
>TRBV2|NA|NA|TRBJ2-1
TGTGCCAGCGGTGTAATTTACAATGAGCAGTTCTTC
CASGVIYNEQFF
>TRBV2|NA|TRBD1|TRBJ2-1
TGTGCCAGCAGTGAACAGGGGGCTGGAGATGAGCAGTTCTTC
CASSEQGAGDEQFF
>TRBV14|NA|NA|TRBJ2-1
TGTGCCAGCAGCCAACGTGTACTAGCCCATGAGCAGTTCTTC
CASSQRVLAHEQFF
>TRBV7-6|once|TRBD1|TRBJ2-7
TGCGCCAGCAGCTTAGGGGGACAGCTCTCCTACGAGCAGTACTTC
CASSLGGQLSYEQYF
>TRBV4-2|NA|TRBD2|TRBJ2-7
TGTGCCAGCAGCCAAGTCCAGTTACTAGCGAGTTACCCCTACGAGCAGTACTTC
CASSQVQLLASYPYEQYF
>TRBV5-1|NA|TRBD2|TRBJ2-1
TGCGCCAGCAGCCAGGGACTAGAGTACAATGAGCAGTTCTTC
CASSQGLEYNEQFF
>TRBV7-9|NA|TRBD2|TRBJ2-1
TGTGCCAGCGATTGGGAGGGCCTCGGCAATGAGCAGTTCTTC
CASDWEGLGNEQFF
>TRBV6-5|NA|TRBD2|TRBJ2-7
TGTGCCAGCAAAACCCGACTAGCGGGGAACTACGAGCAGTACTTC
CASKTRLAGNYEQYF
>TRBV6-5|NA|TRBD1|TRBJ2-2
TGTGCCAGCCGGGCGGGACAGGGGCACGCCGGGGAGCTGTTTTTT
CASRAGQGHAGELFF
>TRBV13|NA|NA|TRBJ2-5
TGTGCCAGCAGCTTCGTTGCGAAGACCCAGTACTTC
CASSFVAKTQYF
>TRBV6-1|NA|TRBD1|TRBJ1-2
TGTGCCAGCAGTGAGACAGGGGACCCCGTCTATGGCTACACCTTC
CASSETGDPVYGYTF
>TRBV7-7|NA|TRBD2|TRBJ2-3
TGTGCTAGCAGCGGGGGGGTCACAGATACGCAGTATTTT
CASSGGVTDTQYF
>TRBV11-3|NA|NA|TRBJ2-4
TGTGCCAGCAGCTTAGAGGGGAGAGCGGAAAACATTCAGTACTTC
CASSLEGRAENIQYF
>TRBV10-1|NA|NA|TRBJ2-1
TGCGCCAGCAGTGACTTCCCCGGGAAGATTTACAATGAGCAGTTCTTC
CASSDFPGKIYNEQFF
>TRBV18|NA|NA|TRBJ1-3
TGTGCCAGCTCATTAGACTCGACAGTGAGAGGAAACACCATATATTTT
CASSLDSTVRGNTIYF
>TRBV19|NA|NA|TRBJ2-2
TGTGCCAGTAGTATACTAGCTACCACCGGGGAGCTGTTTTTT
CASSILATTGELFF
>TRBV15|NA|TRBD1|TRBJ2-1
TGTGCCACCAGCAGAAGTACGGGACAGGGGGCTGATGAGCAGTTCTTC
CATSRSTGQGADEQFF
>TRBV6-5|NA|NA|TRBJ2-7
TGTGCCAGCAGAGGACAGCCACTATCCTACGAGCAGTACTTC
CASRGQPLSYEQYF
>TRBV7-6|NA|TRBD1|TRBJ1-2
TGTGCCAGCAGCGGACGCCGCACAGGGGGTTCGGGACCACCATCTAGCTATGGCTACACCTTC
CASSGRRTGGSGPPSSYGYTF
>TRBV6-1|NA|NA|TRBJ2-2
TGTGCCAGCAGGACTACCGGGGAGCTGTTTTTT
CASRTTGELFF
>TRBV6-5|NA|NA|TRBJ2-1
TGTGCCAGCAGTTACACACGGGACTACAATGAGCAGTTCTTC
CASSYTRDYNEQFF
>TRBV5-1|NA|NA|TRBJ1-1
TGCGCCAGCAGCTGGGGGGGGAACACTGAAGCTTTCTTT
CASSWGGNTEAFF
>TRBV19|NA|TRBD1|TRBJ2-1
TGTGCCAGTAGTATAGAGACAGGACAGGGGGGCAATGAGCAGTTCTTC
CASSIETGQGGNEQFF
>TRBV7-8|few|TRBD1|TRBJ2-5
TGTGCCAGCAGCCGGGACAGGGGGCACGAGACCCAGTACTTC
CASSRDRGHETQYF
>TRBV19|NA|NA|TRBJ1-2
TGTGCCAGTAGTAGGGAGTACTATGGCTACACCTTC
CASSREYYGYTF
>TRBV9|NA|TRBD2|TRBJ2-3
TGTGCCAGCAGCGGCCTACTAGCGGCAGGCACAGATACGCAGTATTTT
CASSGLLAAGTDTQYF
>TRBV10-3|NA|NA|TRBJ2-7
TGTGCCATCAGTGAAGGACTTCCCGACCGCGAGCAGTACTTC
CAISEGLPDREQYF
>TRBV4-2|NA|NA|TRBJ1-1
TGTGCCAGCAGCCAAGAGGGCAGGGGTAGTGCTGAAGCTTTCTTT
CASSQEGRGSAEAFF